These 14 T cell receptor beta chains share one sample of origin, sequenced in a study of STAT3 mutations in large granular lymphocyte leukemia. Overall study results and limits: Every T-LGLL patient had at least one immunodominant TCRbeta clonotype.

Some clones are missing from TCRdb's copy, which holds only in-frame ones; the method was immunoSEQ multiplex PCR. In the table there are 10,000 to 15,000 clones, roughly 90% of which are singletons. For these TCRs, the target antigens are not known. Sequenced material: peripheral blood mononuclear cells. All receptors derive from a man aged 40-49 years with T-cell large granular lymphocyte leukemia. Some clones in this sample may be carry-over from other donors' samples.

The chain recombines TRBV6-6 with TRBJ1-2; TRBD1 matches at 9 bases. The junction had 11 bases not matched to a gene; V was cut back by 5 bases and J by 4 bases. Germline assignment: CDR1 MNHNY and CDR2 SVGAGI (reference sequence). This CDR3 comprises 16 residues. The CDR3 loop is CASSRPPGQGRYGYTF. The CDR3 DNA reads as TGTGCCAGCAGTCGCCCTCCGGGACAGGGACGCTATGGCTACACCTTC.

The chain joins TRBV5-1 to TRBJ2-2, with TRBD1 matching 8 bases. The junction had 12 bases not matched to a gene; V was cut back by 0 bases and J by 14 bases. The CDR3 sequence is 15 residues long. Looked up from germline, CDR1 is SGHRS and CDR2 is YFSETQ. CDR3 in amino acids: CASSLEWQGARRLFF. CDR3 coding DNA: TGCGCCAGCAGCTTGGAGTGGCAGGGGGCGAGGCGACTGTTTTTT. The full variable domain, rest sourced from reference TRBV5-1 and TRBJ2-2, is KAGVTQTPRYLIKTRGQQVTLSCSPISGHRSVSWYQQTPGQGLQFLFEYFSETQRNKGNFPGRFSGRQFSNSRSEMNVSTLELGDSALYLCASSLEWQGARRLFFGEGSRLTVL.

The chain combines TRBV5-4 with TRBJ2-5; TRBD2 aligns across 8 bases. CDR3 length: 14 residues. The ends lost 4 bases at V and 3 bases at J; junction bases unmatched: 5. Germline assignment: CDR1 SGHNT and CDR2 YYREEE (reference sequence). The CDR3 is CASSRGLGEETQYF. CDR3 nucleotide sequence: TGTGCCAGCAGCCGGGGACTAGGGGAAGAGACCCAGTACTTC.

The chain carries TRBV28 and TRBJ2-2, with TRBD2 matching over 11 bases. The CDR3 totals 15 residues. The trim removed 6 bases at V and 4 bases at J, leaving 4 bases unmatched. Germline CDR1 reads MDHEN; CDR2 reads SYDVKM. This CDR3 is CASSTSGGFTGELFF. The DNA for the CDR3 is TGTGCCAGCAGCACTAGCGGGGGATTCACCGGGGAGCTGTTTTTT.

This clone has just a few counts. The rearrangement links TRBV30 to TRBJ2-7, with D perhaps TRBD1 (6 bases). Germline assignment: CDR1 GTSNPN and CDR2 SVGIG (reference sequence). Trimming pared 4 bases from V and 1 base from J, leaving 14 bases between. This CDR3 has 14 amino acids. Written as DNA, the CDR3 is TGTGCCTGGACCCCGGGACACGCGTCCTACGAGCAGTACTTC. It translates to CAWTPGHASYEQYF.

This clone qualifies as medium-sized. V is TRBV14 and J is TRBJ2-7; 9 positions agree with TRBD1. The V gene end was trimmed by 4 bases and the J gene end by 7 bases; junction bases not matched to a gene: 5. The CDR3 consists of 13 residues. Germline lookup yields CDR1 SGHDN and CDR2 FVKESK. CDR3 residues: CASSPTGGSEQYF. The CDR3 DNA is TGTGCCAGCAGCCCAACAGGGGGCTCTGAGCAGTACTTC.

J is TRBJ2-7 and V is TRBV5-1; TRBD1 or TRBD2 may be the D gene (5 bases each). The V end was cut by 0 bases, the J end by 3 bases, with 13 bases between. The CDR3 contains 15 residues. Germline CDR1 is SGHRS and CDR2 is YFSETQ. CDR3 in DNA: TGCGCCAGCAGCTTGGAACCGGGACCCTACTACGAGCAGTACTTC. This translates into CASSLEPGPYYEQYF.

The chain joins TRBV4-3 to TRBJ1-5, with D uncertain. The CDR3 is 15 amino acids. The ends were cut back, 0 bases at V and 0 bases at J, with 6 bases in the middle. Germline V gives CDR1 LGHNA, CDR2 YSLEER. CDR3 sequence (DNA): TGCGCCAGCAGCCAAGACACGAATAGCAATCAGCCCCAGCATTTT. This gives the protein CASSQDTNSNQPQHF.

The genes are TRBV7-9 and TRBJ1-1; D unresolved. The V end lost 9 bases, the J end lost 4 bases, and 12 bases lay between the germline ends. The CDR3 spans 12 residues. Germline V gene sequence: CDR1 SEHNR, CDR2 FQNEAQ (reference sequence). The CDR3 is CASAVGGTEAFF. CDR3 in DNA: TGTGCCAGTGCCGTTGGAGGCACTGAAGCTTTCTTT.

The chain recombines TRBV5-1 with TRBJ1-1, with D unresolved. Germline values: CDR1 SGHRS, CDR2 YFSETQ. The CDR3 totals 14 residues. The germline V and J ends were trimmed by 2 bases and 1 base, with 9 bases remaining between them. DNA of the CDR3: TGCGCCAGCAGCTTTCACCTTGGGAACACTGAAGCTTTCTTT. Translation gives CASSFHLGNTEAFF.

The CDR3, as DNA: TGTGCCAGCAGCCCAGGGAGTAGCAATCAGCCCCAGCATTTT. Translation gives CASSPGSSNQPQHF. This chain connects TRBV7-8 to TRBJ1-5, with a weak D call TRBD1 (5 bases). The ends were cut back, 5 bases at V and 0 bases at J, with 8 bases in the middle. CDR3 length equals 14 residues. CDR1 SGHVS and CDR2 FQNEAQ come from the germline V gene.

This clone showed up just a few times. This chain connects TRBV9 to TRBJ2-7; D not certain. V lost 0 bases to trimming and J lost 5 bases, with 12 bases between them. There are 14 residues in the CDR3. CDR1 and CDR2 (germline): SGDLS, YYNGEE. The CDR3 region has the DNA TGTGCCAGCAGCGTAGGGGGAAACCCCGACGAGCAGTACTTC. It specifies CASSVGGNPDEQYF.

DNA of the CDR3: TGTGCCACCAGCAAGGGGACTAGCGGGGACAGCACAGATACGCAGTATTTT. Its protein product is CATSKGTSGDSTDTQYF. The chain carries TRBV15 and TRBJ2-3; 13 nucleotides line up with TRBD2. Germline V gives CDR1 LNHNV, CDR2 YYDKDF (reference sequence). This CDR3 spans 17 amino acids. V lost 4 bases and J lost 0; bases outside the gene matches: 4.

This clone was seen only a few times. This chain links TRBV4-1 with TRBJ1-1, with 10 nucleotides matching TRBD1. Germline loops: CDR1 MGHRA, CDR2 YSYEKL. J was trimmed by 1 base and V by 2 bases; bases with no gene match: 7. The CDR3 is made up of 17 amino acids. CDR3 sequence reads: CASSQHSGTGENTEAFF. As DNA, the CDR3 is TGCGCCAGCAGCCAACACTCCGGGACAGGGGAGAACACTGAAGCTTTCTTT.